This T cell receptor beta chain was recorded in a study of shared clonotypes between healthy human individuals. CDR3 size: 14 residues. Per the germline V gene, CDR1 is WSHSY and CDR2 is SAAADI. V trimming: 6 bases; J trimming: 6 bases; junction bases outside the gene matches: 5. The study drew its donors from healthy HIV-negative adults without recent acute infections or vaccinations. Data came from immunoSEQ multiplex PCR; TCRdb stores just in-frame clones and leaves some out. The table has about 480,000 clones, 60% to 80% seen once. This TCR was recovered from a middle-aged woman in good health. Some clones in this sample may be carry-over from other donors' samples. The sequencing input was PBMCs. The V call is TRBV10-2, the J call TRBJ1-1; 12 bases agree with TRBD1. CDR3 DNA sequence: TGCGCCAGCAGCCTCGGGACAGGGGGCTCTGAAGCTTTCTTT. Residues: CASSLGTGGSEAFF.